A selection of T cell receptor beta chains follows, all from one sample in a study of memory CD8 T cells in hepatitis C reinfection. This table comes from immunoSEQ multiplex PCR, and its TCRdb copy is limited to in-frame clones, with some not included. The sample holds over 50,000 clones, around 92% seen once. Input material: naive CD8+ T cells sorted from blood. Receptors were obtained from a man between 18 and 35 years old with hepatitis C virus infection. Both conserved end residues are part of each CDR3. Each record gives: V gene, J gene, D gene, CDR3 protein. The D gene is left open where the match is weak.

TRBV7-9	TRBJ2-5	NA	CASSLVGAQETQYF
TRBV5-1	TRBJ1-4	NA	CASSSDSKLFF
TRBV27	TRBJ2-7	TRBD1	CASSIDRASYEQYF
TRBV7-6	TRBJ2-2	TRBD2	CASSRGLALENTGELFF
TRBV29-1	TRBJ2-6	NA	CSVDTGYSSGANVLTF
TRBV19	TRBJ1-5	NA	CASSILPTGGQPQHF
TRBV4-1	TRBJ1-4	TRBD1	CASSQVPMTGNEKLFF
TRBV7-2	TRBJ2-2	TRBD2	CASSFWAHRGDTGELFF
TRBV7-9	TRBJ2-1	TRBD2	CASSPSLAGVSYNEQFF
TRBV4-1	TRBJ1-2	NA	CASSQVKSQGYGYTF
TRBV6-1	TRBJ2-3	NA	CASSDGNPADTQYF
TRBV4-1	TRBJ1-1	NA	CASSPGSGDTEAFF
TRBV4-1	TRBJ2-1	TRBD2	CASSQPSGEREPGNEQFF
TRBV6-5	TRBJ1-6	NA	CASSRTQGSPLHF
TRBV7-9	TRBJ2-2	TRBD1	CASSPAGQGAVGELFF
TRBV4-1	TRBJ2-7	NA	CASSQESSSGIYEQYF
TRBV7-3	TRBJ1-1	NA	CASSARGGDHTEAFF
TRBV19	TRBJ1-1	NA	CASRTGSTEAFF
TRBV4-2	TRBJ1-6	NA	CASSQPGGNNSPLHF
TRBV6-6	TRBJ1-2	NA	CASSYFWTGGYTF
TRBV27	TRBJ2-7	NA	CASSLGRAYEQYF
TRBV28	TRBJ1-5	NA	CASKNTDSFYSSQPQHF
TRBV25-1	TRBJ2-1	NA	CASTESNEQFF
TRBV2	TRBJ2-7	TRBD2	CASSPGLNYEQYF